Each of the 17 T cell receptor beta chains below was sequenced from the same sample in a study of T cells in Graves' hyperthyroidism and ophthalmopathy. Amplified TCR beta CDR3 regions derived from RNA transcripts. A first-round RT-PCR of the TCR CDR3 used the HTBI primer set. TCRdb reprocessed the multiplex PCR reads with MiXCR, giving one entry per CDR3 protein. The table has 300,000 to 400,000 distinct CDR3 sequences, approximately 15% seen once. The source material was blood. These receptors were obtained from a woman in her 30s with Graves' hyperthyroidism.

In this sample, this clonotype turned up a few times. This rearrangement joins TRBV4-2 to TRBJ2-1; 12 bases fit TRBD2. CDR3 length equals 14 residues. The V gene end was trimmed by 6 bases and the J gene end by 8 bases; junction bases not matched to a gene: 5. Germline lookup yields CDR1 LGHNA and CDR2 YNFKEQ. CDR3 amino acids: CASRTSGSLDEQFF. Written as DNA, the CDR3 is TGTGCCAGCAGGACTAGCGGGAGCCTAGATGAGCAGTTCTTC.

This clonotype has a count of ten or more. CDR3 coding DNA: TGTGCCAGCAGTGGTTGGGAGGGAAGCACAGATACGCAGTATTTT. It codes for CASSGWEGSTDTQYF. This rearrangement joins TRBV28 to TRBJ2-3; 7 nucleotides line up with TRBD2. The CDR3 spans 15 residues. CDR1 MDHEN and CDR2 SYDVKM come from the germline V gene. J lost 0 bases, V lost 5 bases, and 5 bases had no gene match.

This clonotype has at least ten counts. The rearrangement links TRBV5-5 to TRBJ2-3; 13 nucleotides line up with TRBD2. The ends lost 2 bases at V and 3 bases at J; junction bases unmatched: 6. The length of the CDR3 is 17 residues. Germline V gene lookup returns CDR1 SGHKS and CDR2 YYEKEE (reference sequence). The CDR3 nucleotides read TGTGCCAGCAGCTTAAAGGGACTAGCGGGACAAACAGATACGCAGTATTTT. Encoded protein: CASSLKGLAGQTDTQYF. Full variable domain (rest looked up from reference TRBV5-5 and TRBJ2-3): DAGVTQSPTHLIKTRGQQVTLRCSPISGHKSVSWYQQVLGQGPQFIFQYYEKEERGRGNFPDRFSARQFPNYSSELNVNALLLGDSALYLCASSLKGLAGQTDTQYFGPGTRLTVL.

This clonotype showed up many times. The chain combines TRBV28 with TRBJ2-3; D is perhaps TRBD1 or TRBD2 (5 bases each). Germline CDR1 MDHEN, CDR2 SYDVKM. Trimming removed 6 bases from V and 3 bases from J, with 16 bases in between. The CDR3 is 15 residues long. The CDR3 sequence is CASSQSGTDTDTQYF. The CDR3 DNA sequence: TGTGCCAGCAGCCAATCCGGGACGGATACAGATACGCAGTATTTT.

This clonotype turned up a few times. V is TRBV30 and J is TRBJ2-2; D is ambiguous. The germline CDR1 and CDR2 sequences are GTSNPN and SVGIG (reference sequence). The CDR3 is 12 residues long. Trimming pared 4 bases from V and 6 bases from J, leaving 9 bases between. The CDR3 loop reads CAWTVRPGELFF. The DNA for the CDR3 is TGTGCCTGGACCGTCAGGCCCGGGGAGCTGTTTTTT.

Regarding this clonotype: Mismatch with germline at one junction end may stem from a read error. The rearrangement uses TRBV5-6 and TRBJ2-1; 8 nucleotides line up with TRBD1. Germline V lookup: CDR1 SGHDT, CDR2 YYEEEE. This CDR3 has 12 residues. This CDR3 reads CASRPGTGPFLF. CDR3 sequence (DNA): TGTGCCAGCAGACCGGGGACAGGCCCTTTTCTCTTC. The entire variable domain, with the rest obtained from reference TRBV5-6 and TRBJ2-1, is as follows: DAGVTQSPTHLIKTRGQQVTLRCSPKSGHDTVSWYQQALGQGPQFIFQYYEEEERQRGNFPDRFSGHQFPNYSSELNVNALLLGDSALYLCASRPGTGPFLFGPGTRLTVL.

This clonotype showed up many times. The chain is built from TRBV19 and TRBJ2-1; 11 bases map to TRBD2. Germline V gene sequence: CDR1 LNHDA, CDR2 SQIVND (reference sequence). V gave up 9 bases and J gave up 0 bases; unmatched junction bases: 7. The CDR3 has 16 amino acids. The CDR3, as DNA: TGTGCCAGCCGGGGGACTAGCGGCTACTCCTACAATGAGCAGTTCTTC. This codes for CASRGTSGYSYNEQFF.

This clonotype was recorded a few times. The rearrangement joins TRBV4-3 to TRBJ2-7; 8 positions match TRBD1. The length of the CDR3 is 15 residues. The germline V gene has CDR1 LGHNA and CDR2 YSLEER. After removal of 2 bases from V and 2 bases from J, the junction contained 5 bases not matched to a gene. This chain's CDR3 is CASSQTAGQAYEQYF. The CDR3 DNA follows: TGCGCCAGCAGCCAAACGGCGGGACAGGCCTACGAGCAGTACTTC.

This clonotype has ten or more counts. V usage is TRBV30 and J usage is TRBJ1-5; no clear D gene. Germline-derived CDR1 and CDR2 are GTSNPN and SVGIG (reference sequence). V lost 3 bases to trimming and J lost 7 bases, with 13 bases between them. The CDR3 extends over 13 amino acids. The CDR3 reads CAWRTEVGQPQHF. CDR3 DNA: TGTGCCTGGAGAACGGAGGTAGGACAGCCCCAGCATTTT.

This rearrangement joins TRBV7-9 to TRBJ2-3, with 8 bases matching TRBD1. The germline gives CDR1 SEHNR, CDR2 FQNEAQ (reference sequence). V shed 2 bases and J 6 bases; nucleotides not matched to a gene: 4. The CDR3 contains 14 residues. CDR3 sequence: CASSLTGGYDTQYF. The CDR3 DNA follows: TGTGCCAGCAGCTTAACAGGGGGTTATGATACGCAGTATTTT. The full variable domain, with the rest looked up from reference TRBV7-9 and TRBJ2-3, is DTGVSQNPRHKITKRGQNVTFRCDPISEHNRLYWYRQTLGQGPEFLTYFQNEAQLEKSRLLSDRFSAERPKGSFSTLEIQRTEQGDSAMYLCASSLTGGYDTQYFGPGTRLTVL.

This clonotype was counted between two and nine times. The chain links TRBV12-3 or TRBV12-4 to TRBJ1-6; 7 bases agree with TRBD1. The CDR3 sequence is 18 residues long. The ends lost 6 bases at V and 0 bases at J; junction bases unmatched: 11. In DNA form, the CDR3 reads TGTGCCAGCAGCCTGGGACAGCCTCCCAGCTCCTATAATTCACCCCTCCACTTT. Its translation: CASSLGQPPSSYNSPLHF.

This clonotype was counted between two and nine times. This chain joins TRBV28 and TRBJ2-5; a possible D gene is TRBD1 (6 bases). Germline CDR1 reads MDHEN; CDR2 reads SYDVKM. The CDR3 consists of 15 residues. The germline V and J ends were trimmed by 4 bases and 5 bases, with 17 bases remaining between them. CDR3 sequence: CASSSTLQGRETQYF. Here the CDR3 DNA reads TGTGCCAGCAGTTCCACCCTACAGGGTCGGGAGACCCAGTACTTC.

Only a few counts were recorded for this clonotype. The V gene is TRBV7-2, the J gene TRBJ2-6; D is ambiguous. Between the trimmed V and J ends, which lost 3 bases and 4 bases, there was a span of 7 bases. The CDR3 spans 14 residues. The germline V gene encodes CDR1 SGHTA and CDR2 FQGNSA. CDR3: CASSFSQGANVLTF. The DNA for the CDR3 is TGTGCCAGCAGCTTTTCACAGGGGGCCAACGTCCTGACTTTC.

This clonotype occurred a few times. The gene calls are TRBV5-6 and TRBJ2-4; 9 bases fit TRBD1. The V gene's germline CDR1 is SGHDT and CDR2 YYEEEE. The CDR3 runs 15 residues. Unmatched junction bases numbered 4, after V lost 3 bases and J lost 3 bases. The CDR3 loop reads CASSSRDRVKNIQYF. DNA for the CDR3: TGTGCCAGCAGCTCCCGGGACAGGGTCAAAAACATTCAGTACTTC.

This clonotype appeared many times. This chain connects TRBV7-8 to TRBJ2-3; 9 bases line up with TRBD1. This CDR3 has 13 amino acids. Germline CDR1 and CDR2: SGHVS and FQNEAQ. V lost 4 bases and J lost 5; bases outside the gene matches: 1. CDR3 sequence: CASSSDRGDTQYF. The CDR3 region has the DNA TGTGCCAGCAGCTCGGACAGGGGAGATACGCAGTATTTT.

This clonotype was counted at least ten times. This rearrangement joins TRBV7-9 to TRBJ2-7; 13 bases map to TRBD2. CDR1 is SEHNR, CDR2 FQNEAQ, per germline (reference sequence). The CDR3 totals 17 residues. With V trimmed by 3 bases and J by 1 base, 6 bases remained unmatched. CDR3 DNA: TGTGCCAGCAGCTTCGGGACTAGCGGGGCCCGGTCCTACGAGCAGTACTTC. Translated, it gives CASSFGTSGARSYEQYF.

This clonotype came up many times. The rearrangement uses TRBV12-3 or TRBV12-4 and TRBJ1-2; tentatively, D is TRBD1 (5 bases). The CDR3 length is 13 residues. The V gene lost 0 bases and the J gene lost 5 bases, with 7 bases spanning the gap. CDR3 nucleotide sequence: TGTGCCAGCAGTTTAGCCCAGGGATATGGCTACACCTTC. Translated: CASSLAQGYGYTF.